The rows below give T cell receptor beta chains drawn from one sample of a study of T cell responses to AZD1222 COVID-19 vaccine. Some clones are missing from TCRdb's copy, which holds only in-frame ones; the method was immunoSEQ multiplex PCR. Of 110,000 to 150,000 clones in the sample, 85% to 90% were seen once. Sequences were derived from peripheral blood, sampled on day 0 of AZD1222 vaccination. All receptors come from an adult in good health. Each CDR3 is given with its conserved first and last residue. The order of the fields is clone size, J gene, D gene, V gene, CDR3 protein, CDR3 DNA. The D gene is left open where the match is weak. The size of a clone is reported for some rows only, either as once, few or many, or as a class for expanded clones.

>NA|TRBJ2-5|NA|TRBV28
CASSYEGRETQYF
TGTGCCAGCAGTTACGAGGGGAGAGAGACCCAGTACTTC
>NA|TRBJ2-2|TRBD1|TRBV6-1
CASSERDRDTGELFF
TGTGCCAGCAGTGAAAGGGACAGGGACACCGGGGAGCTGTTTTTT
>once|TRBJ1-6|TRBD1|TRBV30
CAWGGQGVRSPLHF
TGTGCCTGGGGGGGACAGGGGGTGAGGTCACCCCTCCACTTT
>NA|TRBJ1-5|NA|TRBV6-5
CASSYSRNQPQHF
TGTGCCAGCAGTTACTCAAGGAATCAGCCCCAGCATTTT
>NA|TRBJ1-4|TRBD1|TRBV18
CASSRGRDRGEKLFF
TGTGCCAGCTCACGAGGCCGGGACAGGGGTGAAAAACTGTTTTTT
>few|TRBJ2-2|NA|TRBV24-1
CATSALKGRTGELFF
TGTGCCACCAGTGCGCTGAAGGGACGCACCGGGGAGCTGTTTTTT
>NA|TRBJ1-2|NA|TRBV19
CASTSHLIDGYTF
TGTGCCAGTACCTCCCACCTCATCGATGGCTACACCTTC
>NA|TRBJ2-7|NA|TRBV18
CASSPPTVHEQYF
TGTGCCAGCTCACCACCGACGGTCCACGAGCAGTACTTC
>NA|TRBJ2-7|NA|TRBV6-5
CASSYREHSEQYF
TGTGCCAGCAGCTACAGGGAGCATAGCGAGCAGTACTTC
>NA|TRBJ1-1|NA|TRBV7-2
CASSFSRGTEAFF
TGTGCCAGCAGCTTTTCCCGGGGCACTGAAGCTTTCTTT
>once|TRBJ1-5|NA|TRBV7-2
CASSLKGPNQPQHF
TGTGCCAGCAGCTTAAAGGGGCCCAATCAGCCCCAGCATTTT
>NA|TRBJ2-5|NA|TRBV6-5
CASRRDVTQYF
TGTGCCAGCAGAAGGGACGTGACCCAGTACTTC
>NA|TRBJ1-2|NA|TRBV14
CASSQDPWWASGYTF
TGTGCCAGCAGCCAAGATCCGTGGTGGGCGTCTGGCTACACCTTC
>NA|TRBJ2-5|NA|TRBV12-3/TRBV12-4
CASSPRRSETQYF
TGTGCCAGCAGTCCCCGCCGGTCCGAGACCCAGTACTTC
>NA|TRBJ2-1|NA|TRBV11-2
CASSLERQDPNEQFF
TGTGCCAGCAGCCTGGAGAGACAGGATCCCAATGAGCAGTTCTTC
>NA|TRBJ2-2|NA|TRBV2
CASTRLDAGELFF
TGTGCCAGCACCAGACTAGATGCCGGGGAGCTGTTTTTT
>few|TRBJ2-2|NA|TRBV9
CASSPRATNTGELFF
TGTGCCAGCAGCCCCCGGGCTACTAACACCGGGGAGCTGTTTTTT
>few|TRBJ2-1|NA|TRBV24-1
CATSDLRGKANEQFF
TGTGCCACCAGTGATTTGAGGGGGAAGGCCAATGAGCAGTTCTTC
>NA|TRBJ2-3|TRBD2|TRBV5-5
CASSLIGAVRIAGSTDTQYF
TGTGCCAGCAGCTTGATTGGGGCAGTGAGAATAGCGGGGAGCACAGATACGCAGTATTTT
>NA|TRBJ2-1|TRBD2|TRBV5-1
CASSLELAGIEQFF
TGCGCCAGCAGCTTGGAACTAGCGGGAATTGAGCAGTTCTTC
>once|TRBJ1-3|NA|TRBV4-1
CASSQILISGNTIYF
TGCGCCAGCAGCCAGATTCTGATCTCTGGAAACACCATATATTTT
>NA|TRBJ2-1|TRBD2|TRBV15
CATSSHSGGPYNEQFF
TGTGCCACCAGCAGTCATAGCGGGGGCCCTTACAATGAGCAGTTCTTC
>NA|TRBJ1-4|TRBD1|TRBV5-1
CASSPGTGYEKLFF
TGCGCCAGCAGCCCTGGGACAGGGTATGAAAAACTGTTTTTT
>NA|TRBJ1-1|TRBD1|TRBV19
CASAQGWTEAFF
TGTGCCAGCGCACAGGGGTGGACTGAAGCTTTCTTT
>NA|TRBJ2-2|NA|TRBV4-1
CASSHPDPLGTEVNTGELFF
TGCGCCAGCAGCCATCCCGACCCTCTAGGGACGGAGGTTAACACCGGGGAGCTGTTTTTT
>NA|TRBJ1-1|NA|TRBV6-5
CASSSILGGMNTEAFF
TGTGCCAGCAGTTCCATATTGGGGGGGATGAACACTGAAGCTTTCTTT
>few|TRBJ2-7|NA|TRBV2
CASNGYEQYF
TGTGCCAGCAACGGCTACGAGCAGTACTTC
>NA|TRBJ2-1|TRBD2|TRBV3-1/TRBV3-2
CASSPRNRGGLDEQFF
TGTGCCAGCAGCCCTCGTAACCGGGGGGGCCTCGATGAGCAGTTCTTC
>NA|TRBJ2-1|NA|TRBV6-2/TRBV6-3
CASSYSLHNEQFF
TGTGCCAGCAGTTACAGTCTCCACAATGAGCAGTTCTTC
>NA|TRBJ1-6|TRBD1|TRBV5-1
CASSLEGQVVFAAYNSPLHF
TGCGCCAGCAGCTTGGAGGGACAGGTCGTTTTTGCGGCCTATAATTCACCCCTCCACTTT
>NA|TRBJ1-2|NA|TRBV7-9
CASSSGSERGYTF
TGTGCCAGCAGCTCCGGCTCGGAGCGAGGCTACACCTTC
>NA|TRBJ2-1|TRBD2|TRBV12-3/TRBV12-4
CASSIREGNEQFF
TGTGCCAGCAGTATAAGGGAGGGAAATGAGCAGTTCTTC
>NA|TRBJ1-5|NA|TRBV10-1
CASSPGGAGNQPQHF
TGCGCCAGCAGTCCCGGGGGGGCTGGCAATCAGCCCCAGCATTTT
>NA|TRBJ1-4|TRBD1|TRBV28
CASINRGQANEKLFF
TGTGCCAGCATCAACAGAGGACAGGCGAATGAAAAACTGTTTTTT
>NA|TRBJ1-5|NA|TRBV7-2
CASSLEFGTYSNQPQHF
TGTGCCAGCAGCTTAGAGTTTGGGACCTATAGCAATCAGCCCCAGCATTTT
>NA|TRBJ1-2|NA|TRBV21-1
CASSNIWGYTF
TGTGCCAGCAGCAATATCTGGGGCTACACCTTC
>NA|TRBJ2-6|NA|TRBV5-1
CASSLGGVTGANVLTF
TGCGCCAGCAGCTTGGGTGGGGTAACTGGGGCCAACGTCCTGACTTTC
>NA|TRBJ1-5|NA|TRBV19
CASSTPRVQGEHQPQHF
TGTGCCAGTAGTACCCCCCGGGTCCAGGGTGAGCATCAGCCCCAGCATTTT
>NA|TRBJ1-5|NA|TRBV2
CASSENTGNQPQHF
TGTGCCAGCAGTGAAAATACAGGGAATCAGCCCCAGCATTTT
>once|TRBJ2-7|NA|TRBV30
CAWSGGYEQYF
TGTGCCTGGAGTGGGGGCTACGAGCAGTACTTC
>NA|TRBJ2-3|NA|TRBV18
CASSPPTWGGTKADTQYF
TGTGCCAGCTCACCCCCTACATGGGGCGGAACTAAAGCAGATACGCAGTATTTT
>NA|TRBJ1-1|TRBD1|TRBV10-3
CAISAPRGSNTEAFF
TGTGCCATCAGTGCTCCCAGGGGGTCGAACACTGAAGCTTTCTTT
>NA|TRBJ2-1|NA|TRBV2
CASSGTQYNEQFF
TGTGCCAGCAGTGGGACACAATACAATGAGCAGTTCTTC
>few|TRBJ2-1|TRBD2|TRBV10-3
CATDSGLAGGNNEQFF
TGTGCCACCGACTCGGGACTAGCGGGGGGTAACAATGAGCAGTTCTTC
>NA|TRBJ1-4|NA|TRBV7-9
CASRPKTEKLFF
TGTGCCAGCAGGCCTAAAACCGAAAAACTGTTTTTT
>NA|TRBJ2-3|NA|TRBV24-1
CATSAGDTQYF
TGTGCCACCAGTGCGGGAGATACGCAGTATTTT
>NA|TRBJ2-7|NA|TRBV5-1
CASNSSREIYEQYF
TGCGCCAGCAATTCCAGCAGAGAAATATACGAGCAGTACTTC
>once|TRBJ1-3|NA|TRBV4-2
CASSQTGTGGNTIYF
TGTGCCAGCAGCCAAACAGGGACGGGTGGAAACACCATATATTTT
>NA|TRBJ1-1|NA|TRBV7-8
CASSLRIPPEAFF
TGTGCCAGCAGCTTACGGATTCCTCCTGAAGCTTTCTTT
>NA|TRBJ1-5|TRBD1|TRBV28
CASRRDRVGGQPQHF
TGTGCCAGCAGAAGGGACAGGGTTGGCGGTCAGCCCCAGCATTTT
>NA|TRBJ1-1|NA|TRBV28
CASSLGRPEAFF
TGTGCCAGCAGTTTAGGGAGGCCTGAAGCTTTCTTT
>NA|TRBJ1-1|NA|TRBV6-6
CASSYSGGTEAFF
TGTGCCAGCAGTTACTCGGGGGGCACTGAAGCTTTCTTT
>NA|TRBJ2-5|TRBD2|TRBV9
CASSPRAGAHQETQYF
TGTGCCAGCAGCCCTAGGGCGGGAGCCCACCAAGAGACCCAGTACTTC
>NA|TRBJ1-5|NA|TRBV7-9
CASSFGGNQPQHF
TGTGCCAGCAGCTTTGGAGGCAATCAGCCCCAGCATTTT